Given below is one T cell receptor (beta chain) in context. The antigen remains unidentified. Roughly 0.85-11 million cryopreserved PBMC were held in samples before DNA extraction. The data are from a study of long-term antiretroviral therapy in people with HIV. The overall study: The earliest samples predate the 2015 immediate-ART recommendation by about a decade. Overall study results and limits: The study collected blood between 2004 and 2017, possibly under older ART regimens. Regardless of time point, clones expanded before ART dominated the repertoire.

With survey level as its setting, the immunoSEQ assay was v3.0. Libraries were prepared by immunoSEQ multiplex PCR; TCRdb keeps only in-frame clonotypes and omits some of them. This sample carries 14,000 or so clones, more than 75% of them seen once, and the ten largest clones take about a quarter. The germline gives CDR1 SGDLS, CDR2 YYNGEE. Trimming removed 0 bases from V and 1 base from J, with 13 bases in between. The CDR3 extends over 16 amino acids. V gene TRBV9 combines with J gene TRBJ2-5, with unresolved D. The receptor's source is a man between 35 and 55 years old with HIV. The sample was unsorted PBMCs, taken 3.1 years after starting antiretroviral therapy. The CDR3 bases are TGTGCCAGCAGCGTAGCGTTGGACGTGGGCCAAGAGACCCAGTACTTC. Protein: CASSVALDVGQETQYF.